One T cell receptor (beta chain) is described in this entry. Its antigen remains undetermined. No much larger clone exists at a distance of one base, and base qualities are not known. This entry is derived from a study of shared clonotypes between healthy human individuals (dated by TCRdb to 2020 to 2021). For the wider study: The cohort included three men and two women between 18 and 49 years of age. For each donor, CD4 naive and CD4 memory were each run on three plates, CD8 naive on two plates, and CD8 memory on one plate. Blood TCR repertoires of about five healthy adults were deeply sequenced to estimate repertoire size and the extent of clonotype sharing between individuals. To increase sequencing depth and limit assay-specific biases, different laboratories used diverse techniques to prepare libraries and sequence TCR repertoires. Between about 0.94 and 10 billion PBMCs per donor were obtained by leukapheresis. What the study reported, not specific to this receptor: Because the study included a small number of donors, the genetic and exposure-history diversity represented was limited. Naive subsets generally had larger estimated clonotype richness than memory subsets. Sharing across several donors was observed for approximately 5% of naive CD4, 3% to 3.5% of naive CD8, about 2.3% of memory CD4, and less than 0.45% of memory CD8 clonotypes. Incomplete sequencing was indicated by rarefaction of sorted-subset datasets, despite the large sequencing depth. Sampling was restricted to blood, and TCR repertoires in tissue are likely to differ from TCR repertoires in blood. Pairwise subsampling indicated that sequencing depth was expected to affect the degree of clonotype sharing among donors. Compared with non-shared clonotypes, clonotypes shared by all four sorted-subset donors had higher generation probabilities.

Using the deep immunoSEQ assay, TCR CDR3 regions were amplified from genomic DNA by multiplex PCR. Genomic DNA extracted from each cell subset was distributed evenly over all wells of several immunoSEQ 96-well plates, and each plate served as one replicate. For sorted subsets, 150 to 250 ng genomic DNA, equal to 30,000 to 35,000 T cell genomes, was loaded into each replicate PCR. The purified libraries were quantified using a Qubit 3.0 fluorometer, sized with a Bioanalyzer 2100, and then quantified again using the KAPA Library Quantification kit. Every immunoSEQ 96-well plate was sequenced on a separate single-read 150-cycle Illumina NextSeq 550 flow cell. In the authors' own workflow: Because the immunoSEQ output held only junctional sequences and lacked quality scores, the filtering could not match the filtering applied to full-length reads. Sequences were annotated with PyIR, a Python wrapper for IgBLAST v1.9, and V/J genes and CDR3 were assigned using IMGT germline references. Reads were removed for weak V/J assignments (E-value above 1e-6), missing CDR3, stop codons, out-of-frame junctions, or ambiguous translated residues. V3J clonotypes were defined as sequences sharing the same inferred V gene, J gene, and CDR3 amino acid sequence. Percentage overlap between repertoires was calculated by dividing the number of shared unique clonotypes by the size of the smaller repertoire. RTK rarefaction, the Chao1 estimator, and Recon v2.1 estimates of unobserved clonotypes were used to assess repertoire richness. OLGA was used to compute generation probabilities for all TCRbeta clonotypes that the gDNA method yielded from a handful of donors. Here the immuneACCESS table is served through TCRdb, limited to in-frame sequences with V and J called. Missing clones are a known gap in these copies; in checked studies unresolved V genes cover under half, and the rest lacks a known reason. V and J calls and clone size come straight from that table; D and trimming were deduced from the DNA. This sample gives just under 350,000 clones in total; less than 75% of them show up just once. About 10% of the sample belongs to the ten largest clones.

From the cysteine up to the phenylalanine, the CDR3 has a length of 13 residues. The CDR3 DNA has 39 bases and is translated from base 1. Per the germline V gene, ENHRY is the CDR1 and SYGVKD is the CDR2. The trim is 8 bases for V and 2 bases for J, with a gap of 12 bases between the germline ends. Healthy HIV-negative adults with no recently reported acute infections or vaccinations were included as donors. Only Caucasian adults living in Nashville, Tennessee, USA were represented among the donors. CD4+ T cells were enriched through magnetic negative selection, after which naive cells were positively selected on CD45RA and the remaining negative fraction served as the memory subset. Blood was collected by leukapheresis, and PBMCs were isolated by Ficoll-Histopaque density gradient centrifugation and then cryopreserved in liquid nitrogen vapor phase. Analytical flow cytometry was used to check the purity and quantity of each magnetically sorted T cell population. Genomic DNA was isolated from every sorted fraction and measured by UV absorbance on a Nanodrop 2000c.

This sequence originates from a young man in good health. The chain is encoded by TRBV10-3 joined to TRBJ1-2; perhaps TRBD1 is the D gene, with 5 bases matching. The source material was memory CD4+ T cells sorted from blood. The cell subset or site label, read with the paper, signifies: CD45RA-negative fraction. The CDR3 here reads CAIGVQENYGYTF. The bases are TGTGCCATCGGAGTACAGGAAAACTATGGCTACACCTTC.